A selection of T cell receptor beta chains follows, all from one sample in a study of blood T cells in healthy people across ages. MiXCR was run by TCRdb on the 5' RACE reads, yielding one entry per CDR3 protein. The table has 550,000 to 750,000 distinct CDR3 sequences, roughly 20% seen once. Material for sequencing was blood. All receptors come from a man between 65 and 80 years old in good health. The CDR3 runs from the conserved cysteine through the conserved F or W. A D gene is named only where the DNA matches it firmly. Not every row has a clone size; where given, it reads once, few, many or a size class.

D: -; J: TRBJ2-1; V: TRBV9; size: -; CDR3: CASSRGHLNEQFF; DNA: TGTGCCAGCAGCAGAGGCCACCTCAATGAGCAGTTCTTC
D: -; J: TRBJ2-7; V: TRBV5-1; size: -; CDR3: CASSLGTNSEQYF; DNA: TGCGCCAGCAGCTTAGGTACAAACTCCGAGCAGTACTTC
D: -; J: TRBJ2-4; V: TRBV21-1; size: few; CDR3: CASSKETRAKNIQYF; DNA: TGTGCCAGCAGCAAAGAAACCCGTGCCAAAAACATTCAGTACTTC
D: TRBD2; J: TRBJ2-7; V: TRBV18; size: -; CDR3: CASSPPASGEGEQYF; DNA: TGTGCCAGCTCACCACCGGCTAGCGGGGAGGGTGAGCAGTACTTC
D: -; J: TRBJ2-1; V: TRBV7-9; size: -; CDR3: CASSLGGKGTHEQFF; DNA: TGTGCCAGCAGCTTAGGCGGGAAGGGTACGCATGAGCAGTTCTTC
D: TRBD1; J: TRBJ2-1; V: TRBV9; size: -; CDR3: CASSVGRTGFNEQFF; DNA: TGTGCCAGCAGCGTAGGGAGGACAGGGTTCAATGAGCAGTTCTTC
D: -; J: TRBJ2-3; V: TRBV12-3/TRBV12-4; size: -; CDR3: CASSREPRGDTQYF; DNA: TGTGCCAGCTCTCGGGAGCCCCGGGGAGATACGCAGTATTTT
D: -; J: TRBJ2-5; V: TRBV7-8; size: few; CDR3: CASSLARDQETQYF; DNA: TGTGCCAGCAGCTTAGCTCGGGACCAAGAGACCCAGTACTTC
D: TRBD2; J: TRBJ2-5; V: TRBV20-1; size: few; CDR3: CSALLAGVETQYF; DNA: TGCAGTGCCTTACTAGCGGGAGTAGAGACCCAGTACTTC
D: TRBD1; J: TRBJ2-7; V: TRBV4-1; size: -; CDR3: CASSQGLVLAGGLEQYF; DNA: TGCGCCAGCAGCCAAGGTTTAGTTTTGGCAGGGGGTCTGGAGCAGTACTTC
D: -; J: TRBJ2-5; V: TRBV20-1; size: many; CDR3: CSAEPLEKETQYF; DNA: TGCAGTGCCGAGCCGCTGGAAAAAGAGACCCAGTACTTC
D: TRBD1; J: TRBJ2-2; V: TRBV20-1; size: -; CDR3: CSARGQGGTGELFF; DNA: TGCAGTGCTAGGGGACAGGGAGGCACCGGGGAGCTGTTTTTT
D: -; J: TRBJ1-2; V: TRBV4-3; size: many; CDR3: CASSQGRGGYTF; DNA: TGCGCCAGCAGCCAAGGCCGAGGTGGCTACACCTTC
D: -; J: TRBJ2-7; V: TRBV7-6; size: -; CDR3: CASSRVKHEQYF; DNA: TGTGCCAGCAGCAGAGTGAAGCACGAGCAGTACTTC
D: TRBD1; J: TRBJ2-3; V: TRBV10-3; size: -; CDR3: CAISWTGDTDTQYF; DNA: TGTGCCATCAGTTGGACAGGAGACACAGATACGCAGTATTTT
D: TRBD1; J: TRBJ1-2; V: TRBV18; size: -; CDR3: CASSPEQGVNYGYTF; DNA: TGTGCCAGCTCACCAGAGCAGGGGGTTAACTATGGCTACACCTTC
D: TRBD2; J: TRBJ2-1; V: TRBV7-2; size: -; CDR3: CASSLTGTTSYNEQFF; DNA: TGTGCCAGCAGCCTAACCGGGACTACCTCCTACAATGAGCAGTTCTTC
D: -; J: TRBJ2-3; V: TRBV14; size: few; CDR3: CASSQLGESTDTQYF; DNA: TGTGCCAGCAGCCAACTAGGGGAGTCCACAGATACGCAGTATTTT
D: -; J: TRBJ2-1; V: TRBV10-3; size: few; CDR3: CAISDAVVAYNEQFF; DNA: TGTGCCATCAGTGACGCGGTTGTCGCCTACAATGAGCAGTTCTTC
D: -; J: TRBJ1-2; V: TRBV4-1; size: -; CDR3: CASSQEDRSNYGYTF; DNA: TGCGCCAGCAGCCAAGAGGACAGATCCAACTATGGCTACACCTTC
D: -; J: TRBJ1-1; V: TRBV3-1; size: many; CDR3: CASSQGKNTEAFF; DNA: TGTGCCAGCAGCCAAGGGAAGAACACTGAAGCTTTCTTT
D: -; J: TRBJ2-5; V: TRBV6-5; size: few; CDR3: CASRDSVETQYF; DNA: TGTGCCAGCAGAGATAGCGTGGAGACCCAGTACTTC
D: -; J: TRBJ2-1; V: TRBV15; size: -; CDR3: CATSRALDRGNEQFF; DNA: TGTGCCACCAGCAGAGCGCTAGATCGCGGCAATGAGCAGTTCTTC
D: -; J: TRBJ1-5; V: TRBV4-1; size: few; CDR3: CASSQVGAKGHQPQHF; DNA: TGCGCCAGCAGCCAAGTTGGCGCCAAGGGCCATCAGCCCCAGCATTTT
D: TRBD1; J: TRBJ1-5; V: TRBV7-9; size: few; CDR3: CASSSGQGRQPQHF; DNA: TGTGCCAGCAGCTCTGGACAGGGTCGCCAGCCCCAGCATTTT
D: TRBD2; J: TRBJ2-1; V: TRBV4-2; size: -; CDR3: CAGSRGLAGEKNNEQFF; DNA: TGTGCCGGCAGCCGCGGACTAGCGGGAGAGAAGAACAATGAGCAGTTCTTC
D: -; J: TRBJ1-1; V: TRBV7-2; size: many; CDR3: CASSSNPRALAFF; DNA: TGTGCCAGCAGCTCCAACCCCCGGGCGTTGGCTTTCTTT
D: -; J: TRBJ1-2; V: TRBV12-3/TRBV12-4; size: -; CDR3: CASTNRVSYTF; DNA: TGTGCCAGCACAAATAGGGTTAGCTACACCTTC
D: -; J: TRBJ2-7; V: TRBV29-1; size: -; CDR3: CSARGNTYEQYF; DNA: TGCAGCGCAAGGGGGAACACCTACGAGCAGTACTTC
D: TRBD2; J: TRBJ2-7; V: TRBV6-2/TRBV6-3; size: -; CDR3: CASSTTSKSNEQYF; DNA: TGTGCCAGCAGCACGACTAGCAAGTCCAACGAGCAGTACTTC
D: TRBD2; J: TRBJ2-3; V: TRBV10-2; size: -; CDR3: CASLATSGGTDTQYF; DNA: TGCGCCAGTCTTGCAACGAGCGGGGGAACAGATACGCAGTATTTT